This entry is about one T cell receptor beta chain. What it binds is unknown. One end of the junction fails to match germline, which may point to a read error. The length of the CDR3 is 14 residues. Germline CDR1 SGHTA, CDR2 FQGNSA. The sample belongs to a study of cytomegalovirus exposure and HLA in healthy donors. The wider study: T cells numbering about 179 million yielded more than 95 million unique TCR beta sequences in an earlier analysis.

Study outcomes and limitations: It was taken for granted in presence/absence analyses that sequencing depth across donors was roughly uniform.

60 Vbeta and 13 Jbeta primers were used in PCR. Profiling relied on immunoSEQ multiplex PCR, and the TCRdb table lists in-frame clones only, not all of them. The data show almost 200,000 clones, approximately 85% seen once. The TCR was taken from a woman aged 45-65 years in good health and CMV-seronegative. The V gene is TRBV7-2, the J gene TRBJ2-1; 7 positions match TRBD2. Specimen: PBMCs. The CDR3, as DNA: TGTGCCAGCACCTTAGGACTAGAGTACAATGAGCAGTTCTTC. This sequence encodes CASTLGLEYNEQFF.